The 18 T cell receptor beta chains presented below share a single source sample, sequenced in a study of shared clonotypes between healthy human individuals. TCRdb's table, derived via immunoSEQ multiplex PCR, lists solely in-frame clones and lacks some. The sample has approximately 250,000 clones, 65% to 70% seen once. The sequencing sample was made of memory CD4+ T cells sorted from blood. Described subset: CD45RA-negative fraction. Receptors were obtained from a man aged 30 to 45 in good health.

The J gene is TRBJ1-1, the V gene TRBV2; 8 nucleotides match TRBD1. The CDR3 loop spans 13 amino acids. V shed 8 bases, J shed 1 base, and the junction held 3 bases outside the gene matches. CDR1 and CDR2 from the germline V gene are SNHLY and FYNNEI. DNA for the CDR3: TGTGCCAGCCAGACAGGGGAGAACACTGAAGCTTTCTTT. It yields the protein CASQTGENTEAFF.

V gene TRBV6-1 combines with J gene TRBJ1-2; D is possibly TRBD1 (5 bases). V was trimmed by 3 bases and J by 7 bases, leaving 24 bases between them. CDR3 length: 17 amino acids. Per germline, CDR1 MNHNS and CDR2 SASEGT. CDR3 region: CASSDRLSGAIGAGYTF. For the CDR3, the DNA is TGTGCCAGCAGTGACAGATTGTCCGGGGCCATTGGGGCTGGCTACACCTTC.

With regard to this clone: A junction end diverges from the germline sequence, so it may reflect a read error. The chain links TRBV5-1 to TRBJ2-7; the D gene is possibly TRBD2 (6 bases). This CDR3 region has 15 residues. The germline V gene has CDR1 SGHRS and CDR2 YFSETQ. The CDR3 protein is CASSLASGGAYVQYF. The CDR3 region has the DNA TGCGCCAGCAGCTTGGCCTCTGGAGGGGCCTACGTGCAGTACTTC.

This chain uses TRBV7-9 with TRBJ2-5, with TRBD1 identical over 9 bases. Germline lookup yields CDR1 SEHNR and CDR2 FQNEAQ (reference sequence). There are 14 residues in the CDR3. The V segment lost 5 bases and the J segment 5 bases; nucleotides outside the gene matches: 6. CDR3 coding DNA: TGTGCCAGCAGCCCGGGACAGGGAGGGGAGACCCAGTACTTC. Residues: CASSPGQGGETQYF.

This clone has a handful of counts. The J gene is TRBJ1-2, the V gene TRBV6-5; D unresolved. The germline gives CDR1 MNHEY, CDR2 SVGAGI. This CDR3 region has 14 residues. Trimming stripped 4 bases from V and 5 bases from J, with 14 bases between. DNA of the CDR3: TGTGCCAGCAGTTCGCCCGGGCTCGGGTATGGCTACACCTTC. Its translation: CASSSPGLGYGYTF.

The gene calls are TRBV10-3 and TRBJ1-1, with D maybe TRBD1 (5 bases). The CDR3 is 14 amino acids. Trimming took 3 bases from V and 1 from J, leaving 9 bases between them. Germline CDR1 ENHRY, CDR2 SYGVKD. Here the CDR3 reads CAISDSTANTEAFF. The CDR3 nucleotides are TGTGCCATCAGTGACTCGACAGCGAACACTGAAGCTTTCTTT.

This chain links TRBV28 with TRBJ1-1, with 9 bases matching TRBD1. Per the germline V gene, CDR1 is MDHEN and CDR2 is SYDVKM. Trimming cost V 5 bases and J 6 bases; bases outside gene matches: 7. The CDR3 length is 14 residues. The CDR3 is CASSTTGGNAEAFF. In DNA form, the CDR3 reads TGTGCCAGCAGTACTACAGGGGGCAACGCTGAAGCTTTCTTT.

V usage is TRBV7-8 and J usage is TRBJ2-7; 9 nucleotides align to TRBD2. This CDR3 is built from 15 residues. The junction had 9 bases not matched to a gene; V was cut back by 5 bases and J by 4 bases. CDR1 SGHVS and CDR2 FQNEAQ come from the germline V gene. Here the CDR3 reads CASSTSSGDEYEQYF. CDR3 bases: TGTGCCAGCAGCACCTCTAGCGGGGACGAATACGAGCAGTACTTC.

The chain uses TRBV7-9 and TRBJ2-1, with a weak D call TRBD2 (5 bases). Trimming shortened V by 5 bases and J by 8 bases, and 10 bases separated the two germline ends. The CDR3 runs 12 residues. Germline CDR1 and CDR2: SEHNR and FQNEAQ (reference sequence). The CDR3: CASSREGDEQFF. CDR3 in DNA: TGTGCCAGCAGCCGGGAAGGCGATGAGCAGTTCTTC.

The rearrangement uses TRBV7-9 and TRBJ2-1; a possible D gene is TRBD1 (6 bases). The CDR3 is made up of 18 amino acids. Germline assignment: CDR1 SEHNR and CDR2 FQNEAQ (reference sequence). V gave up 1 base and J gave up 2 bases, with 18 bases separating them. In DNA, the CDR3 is TGTGCCAGCAGCTTAGGGGCTTCAAGCAGGGGACCCTACAATGAGCAGTTCTTC. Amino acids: CASSLGASSRGPYNEQFF.

CDR3 region: CASSWSSGSSYNEQFF. The DNA for the CDR3 is TGTGCCAGCAGCTGGAGTAGCGGGAGTTCCTACAATGAGCAGTTCTTC. The V gene is TRBV12-1, the J gene TRBJ2-1; the D call TRBD2 from the table was never checked on the DNA. TRBV12-1 is a pseudogene segment. This CDR3 contains 16 residues.

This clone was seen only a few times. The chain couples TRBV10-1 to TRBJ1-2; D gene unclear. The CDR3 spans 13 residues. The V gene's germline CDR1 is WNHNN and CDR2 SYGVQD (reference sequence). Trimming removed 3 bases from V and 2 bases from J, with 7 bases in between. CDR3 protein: CASSEHQNYGYTF. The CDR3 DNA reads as TGCGCCAGCAGTGAACACCAAAACTATGGCTACACCTTC.

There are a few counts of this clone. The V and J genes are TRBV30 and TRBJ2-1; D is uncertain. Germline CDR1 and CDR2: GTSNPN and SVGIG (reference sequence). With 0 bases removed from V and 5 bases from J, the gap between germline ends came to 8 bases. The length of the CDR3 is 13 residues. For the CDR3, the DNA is TGTGCCTGGAGTGTCCTAGTCCACAATGAGCAGTTCTTC. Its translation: CAWSVLVHNEQFF.

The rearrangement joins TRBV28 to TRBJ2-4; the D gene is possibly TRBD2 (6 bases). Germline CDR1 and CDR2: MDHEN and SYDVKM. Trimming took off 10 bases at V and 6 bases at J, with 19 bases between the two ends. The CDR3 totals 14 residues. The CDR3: CATLSEGPGNIQYF. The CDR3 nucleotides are TGTGCCACCCTGTCGGAGGGCCCAGGAAACATTCAGTACTTC.

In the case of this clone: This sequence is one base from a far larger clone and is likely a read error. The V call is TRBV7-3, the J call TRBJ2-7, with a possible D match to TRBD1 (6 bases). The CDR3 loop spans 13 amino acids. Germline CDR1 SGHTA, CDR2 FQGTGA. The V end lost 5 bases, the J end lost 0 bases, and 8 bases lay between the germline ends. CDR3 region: CASSRDNSYEQYF. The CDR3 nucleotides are TGTGCCAGCAGCCGGGACAACTCCTACGAGCAGTACTTC.

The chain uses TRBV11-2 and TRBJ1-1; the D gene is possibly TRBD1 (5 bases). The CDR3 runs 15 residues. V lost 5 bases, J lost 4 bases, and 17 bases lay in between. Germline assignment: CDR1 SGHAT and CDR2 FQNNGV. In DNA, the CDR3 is TGTGCCAGCAGCCCAAGCGGCAGGGTTGCCACTGAAGCTTTCTTT. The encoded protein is CASSPSGRVATEAFF.

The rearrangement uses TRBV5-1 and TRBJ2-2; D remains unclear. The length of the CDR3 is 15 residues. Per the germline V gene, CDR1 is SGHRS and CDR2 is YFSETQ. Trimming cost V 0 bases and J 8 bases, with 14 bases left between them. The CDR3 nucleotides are TGCGCCAGCAGCTTGGGTACAACCTATTGGGGGGAGCTGTTTTTT. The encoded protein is CASSLGTTYWGELFF.

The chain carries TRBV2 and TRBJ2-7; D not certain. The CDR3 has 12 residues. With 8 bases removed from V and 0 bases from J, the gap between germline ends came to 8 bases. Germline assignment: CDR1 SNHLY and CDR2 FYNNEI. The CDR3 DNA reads TGTGCCAGCTTGCGCAGCTCCTACGAGCAGTACTTC. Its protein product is CASLRSSYEQYF.